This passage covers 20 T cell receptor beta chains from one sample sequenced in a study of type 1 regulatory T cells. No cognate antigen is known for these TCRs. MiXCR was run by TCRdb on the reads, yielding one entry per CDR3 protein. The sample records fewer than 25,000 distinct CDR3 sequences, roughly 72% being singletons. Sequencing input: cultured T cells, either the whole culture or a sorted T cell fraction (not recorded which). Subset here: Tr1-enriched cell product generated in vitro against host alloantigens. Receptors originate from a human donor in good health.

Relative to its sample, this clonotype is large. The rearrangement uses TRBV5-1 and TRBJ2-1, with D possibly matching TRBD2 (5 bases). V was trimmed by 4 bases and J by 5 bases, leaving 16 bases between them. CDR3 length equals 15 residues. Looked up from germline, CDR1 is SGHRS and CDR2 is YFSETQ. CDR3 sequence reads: CASSSQPGLNNEQFF. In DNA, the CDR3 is TGCGCCAGCAGCAGTCAACCGGGATTAAACAATGAGCAGTTCTTC.

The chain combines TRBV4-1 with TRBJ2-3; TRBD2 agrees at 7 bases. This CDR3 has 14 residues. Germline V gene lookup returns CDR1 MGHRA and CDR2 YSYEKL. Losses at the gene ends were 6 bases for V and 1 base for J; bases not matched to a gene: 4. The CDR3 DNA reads TGCGCCAGCAGACCGGCGGGGGGCACAGATACGCAGTATTTT. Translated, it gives CASRPAGGTDTQYF.

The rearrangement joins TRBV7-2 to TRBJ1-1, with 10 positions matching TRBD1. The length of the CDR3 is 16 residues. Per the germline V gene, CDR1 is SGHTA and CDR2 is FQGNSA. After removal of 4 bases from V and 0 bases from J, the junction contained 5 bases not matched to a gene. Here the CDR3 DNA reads TGTGCCAGCAGCTGGGACAGGGGTATTATGAACACTGAAGCTTTCTTT. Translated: CASSWDRGIMNTEAFF.

In DNA, the CDR3 is TGTGCCAGCAGCTCTACTGGCGCGAATGAGCAGTTCTTC. This translates into CASSSTGANEQFF. The chain employs TRBV6-6 and TRBJ2-1, with no clear D. Per the germline V gene, CDR1 is MNHNY and CDR2 is SVGAGI (reference sequence). The ends were cut back, 6 bases at V and 7 bases at J, with 13 bases in the middle. This CDR3 is built from 13 residues.

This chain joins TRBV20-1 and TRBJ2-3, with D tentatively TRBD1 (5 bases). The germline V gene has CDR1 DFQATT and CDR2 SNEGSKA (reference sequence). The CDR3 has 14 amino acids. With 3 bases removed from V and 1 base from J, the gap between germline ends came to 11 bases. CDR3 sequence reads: CSASLTVGTDTQYF. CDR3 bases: TGCAGTGCTAGTCTGACAGTTGGCACAGATACGCAGTATTTT.

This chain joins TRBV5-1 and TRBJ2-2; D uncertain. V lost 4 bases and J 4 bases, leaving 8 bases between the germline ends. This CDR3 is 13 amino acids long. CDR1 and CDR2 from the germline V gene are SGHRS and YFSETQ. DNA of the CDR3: TGCGCCAGCAGCCTTGGAACCACCGGGGAGCTGTTTTTT. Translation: CASSLGTTGELFF.

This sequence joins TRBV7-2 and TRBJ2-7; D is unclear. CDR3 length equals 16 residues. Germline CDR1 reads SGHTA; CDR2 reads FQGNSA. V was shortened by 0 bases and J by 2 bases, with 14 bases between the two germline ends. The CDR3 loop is CASSLAGKTGPYEQYF. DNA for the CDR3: TGTGCCAGCAGCTTAGCCGGTAAGACGGGTCCCTACGAGCAGTACTTC.

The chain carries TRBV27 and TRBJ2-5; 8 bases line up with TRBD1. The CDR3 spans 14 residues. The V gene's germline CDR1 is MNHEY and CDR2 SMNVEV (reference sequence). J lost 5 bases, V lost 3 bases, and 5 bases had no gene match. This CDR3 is CASSFGQGRETQYF. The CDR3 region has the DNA TGTGCCAGCAGTTTCGGACAGGGCAGGGAGACCCAGTACTTC.

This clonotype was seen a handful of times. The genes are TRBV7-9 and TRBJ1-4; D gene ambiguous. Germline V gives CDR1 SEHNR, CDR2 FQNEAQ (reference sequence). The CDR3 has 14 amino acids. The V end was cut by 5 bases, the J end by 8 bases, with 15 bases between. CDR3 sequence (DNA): TGTGCCAGCAGCGGACGATCATTGGGGGAAAAACTGTTTTTT. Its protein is CASSGRSLGEKLFF.

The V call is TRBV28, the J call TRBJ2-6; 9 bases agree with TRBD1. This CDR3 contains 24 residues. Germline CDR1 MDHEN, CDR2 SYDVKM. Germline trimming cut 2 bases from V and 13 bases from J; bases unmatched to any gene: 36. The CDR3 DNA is TGTGCCAGCAGTTTAGACCAAAAAACAGGGGGCGGGATGATACCACACGTTACCTCAGGGGTCCTGACTTTC. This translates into CASSLDQKTGGGMIPHVTSGVLTF.

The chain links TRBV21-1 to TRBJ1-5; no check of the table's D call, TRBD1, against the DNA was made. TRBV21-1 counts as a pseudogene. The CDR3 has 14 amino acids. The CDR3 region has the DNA TGTGCCAGCAGCAGGGGCAGCGAGTATCAGCCCCAGCATTTT. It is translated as CASSRGSEYQPQHF.

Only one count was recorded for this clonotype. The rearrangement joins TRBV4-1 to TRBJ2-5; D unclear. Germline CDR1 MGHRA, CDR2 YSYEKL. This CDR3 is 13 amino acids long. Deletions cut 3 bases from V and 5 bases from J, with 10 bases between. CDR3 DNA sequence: TGCGCCAGCAGCCAGTTCGTCAGGGAGACCCAGTACTTC. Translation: CASSQFVRETQYF.

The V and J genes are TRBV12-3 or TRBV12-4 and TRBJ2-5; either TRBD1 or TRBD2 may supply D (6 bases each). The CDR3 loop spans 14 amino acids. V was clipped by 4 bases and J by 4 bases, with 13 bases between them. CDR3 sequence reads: CASSSRGARETQYF. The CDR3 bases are TGTGCCAGCAGTTCGAGGGGGGCAAGAGAGACCCAGTACTTC.

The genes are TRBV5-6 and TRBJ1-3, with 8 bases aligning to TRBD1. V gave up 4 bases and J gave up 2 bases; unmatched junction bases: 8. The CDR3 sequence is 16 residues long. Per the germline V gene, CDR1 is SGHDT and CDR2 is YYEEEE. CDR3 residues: CASSIRTGTTGNTIYF. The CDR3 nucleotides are TGTGCCAGCAGCATCCGGACAGGGACTACTGGAAACACCATATATTTT.

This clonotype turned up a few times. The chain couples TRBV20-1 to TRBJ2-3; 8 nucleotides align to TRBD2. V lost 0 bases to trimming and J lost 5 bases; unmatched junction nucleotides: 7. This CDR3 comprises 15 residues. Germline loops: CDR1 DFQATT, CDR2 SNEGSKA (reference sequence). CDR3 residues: CSARDRTSSVDTQYF. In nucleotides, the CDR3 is TGCAGTGCTAGAGACAGGACTAGCTCGGTAGATACGCAGTATTTT.

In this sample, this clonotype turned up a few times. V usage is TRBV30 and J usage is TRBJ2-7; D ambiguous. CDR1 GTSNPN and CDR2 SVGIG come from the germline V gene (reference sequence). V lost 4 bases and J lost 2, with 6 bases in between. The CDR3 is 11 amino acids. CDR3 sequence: CAWKRAYEQYF. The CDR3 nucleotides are TGTGCCTGGAAAAGGGCCTACGAGCAGTACTTC.

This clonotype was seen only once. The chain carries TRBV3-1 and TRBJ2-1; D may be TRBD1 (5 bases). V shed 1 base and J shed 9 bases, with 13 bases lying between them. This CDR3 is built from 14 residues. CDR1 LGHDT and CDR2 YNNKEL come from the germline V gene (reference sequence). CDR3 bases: TGTGCCAGCAGCCAAGTCCCGCAGGGTCGTGAGCAGTTCTTC. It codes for CASSQVPQGREQFF.

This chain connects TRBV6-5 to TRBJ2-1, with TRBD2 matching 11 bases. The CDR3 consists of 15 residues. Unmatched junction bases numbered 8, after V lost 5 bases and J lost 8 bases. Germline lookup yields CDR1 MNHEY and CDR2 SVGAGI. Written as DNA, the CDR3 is TGTGCCAGCAGTCCTGCCGGGACTAGCGGCTATGAGCAGTTCTTC. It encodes CASSPAGTSGYEQFF.

For the CDR3, the DNA is TGTGCCAGCAGCCTCGACAGGGGTGGGACAGATACGCAGTATTTT. Protein sequence: CASSLDRGGTDTQYF. The V and J genes are TRBV7-9 and TRBJ2-3; TRBD1 aligns across 8 bases. This CDR3 comprises 15 residues. From germline, CDR1 is SEHNR and CDR2 FQNEAQ (reference sequence). The V and J ends lost 5 bases and 3 bases, in that order; junction bases with no gene match: 7. Variable domain in full (rest from reference TRBV7-9 and TRBJ2-3): DTGVSQNPRHKITKRGQNVTFRCDPISEHNRLYWYRQTLGQGPEFLTYFQNEAQLEKSRLLSDRFSAERPKGSFSTLEIQRTEQGDSAMYLCASSLDRGGTDTQYFGPGTRLTVL.

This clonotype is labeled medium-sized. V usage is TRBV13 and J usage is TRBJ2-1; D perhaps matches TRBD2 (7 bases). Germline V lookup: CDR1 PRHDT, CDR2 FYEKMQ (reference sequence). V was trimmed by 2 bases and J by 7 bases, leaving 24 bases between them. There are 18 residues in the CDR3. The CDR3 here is CASSLRPGGGAFRNEQFF. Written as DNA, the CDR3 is TGTGCCAGCAGCTTACGACCTGGAGGGGGGGCCTTTCGGAATGAGCAGTTCTTC.